These 27 T cell receptor beta chains came from one sample sequenced in a study of shared clonotypes between healthy human individuals. Profiled with immunoSEQ multiplex PCR; TCRdb holds only in-frame clones, not every one. Of some 1,400,000 clones listed, roughly 97% are singletons. The sample comprised naive CD4+ T cells sorted from blood. The subset denotes: CD45RA+ positively selected. The receptors stem from a man aged 25-45 years in good health.

V and J are TRBV5-1 and TRBJ2-1; D not resolved. V shed 1 base and J shed 13 bases, with 18 bases lying between them. Germline V lookup: CDR1 SGHRS, CDR2 YFSETQ. This CDR3 has 14 amino acids. The CDR3 DNA follows: TGCGCCAGCAGCTTGTCTAGGAGATCCCAAGGTCAGTTCTTC. Amino acids: CASSLSRRSQGQFF.

The CDR3 protein is CASSLTPGLSYEQYF. DNA for the CDR3: TGCGCCAGCAGCCTGACACCTGGCCTATCGTACGAGCAGTACTTC. V gene TRBV5-1 combines with J gene TRBJ2-7; no reliable D call. Between the trimmed V and J ends, which lost 4 bases and 4 bases, there was a span of 18 bases. The CDR3 sequence is 15 residues long. Germline CDR1 is SGHRS and CDR2 is YFSETQ. The complete variable domain, with remaining parts taken from reference TRBV5-1 and TRBJ2-7, reads KAGVTQTPRYLIKTRGQQVTLSCSPISGHRSVSWYQQTPGQGLQFLFEYFSETQRNKGNFPGRFSGRQFSNSRSEMNVSTLELGDSALYLCASSLTPGLSYEQYFGPGTRLTVT.

This clone was observed once. The rearrangement joins TRBV19 to TRBJ1-4; possibly TRBD1 for D (5 bases). The V and J ends lost 6 bases and 4 bases respectively, with 12 bases between them. This CDR3 is 14 amino acids long. Germline CDR1 and CDR2: LNHDA and SQIVND (reference sequence). The CDR3 DNA reads as TGTGCCAGTAGGCGAGACAGAAGTAATGAAAAACTGTTTTTT. It encodes CASRRDRSNEKLFF.

This chain connects TRBV7-2 to TRBJ1-3, with D unclear. The germline V and J ends were trimmed by 1 base and 4 bases, with 14 bases remaining between them. Germline loops: CDR1 SGHTA, CDR2 FQGNSA. The CDR3 totals 16 residues. CDR3 amino acids: CASSLVNSLKGNTIYF. Written as DNA, the CDR3 is TGTGCCAGCAGCTTAGTTAACAGCCTGAAGGGAAACACCATATATTTT.

The chain combines TRBV11-3 with TRBJ2-2; a weak D match, TRBD1 (5 bases). The germline V gene has CDR1 SGHNT and CDR2 YENEEA. The CDR3 contains 17 residues. The V end was cut by 5 bases, the J end by 0 bases, with 16 bases between. CDR3 in DNA: TGTGCCAGCAGCCTGAGGCTGGGGCCGGCGAACACCGGGGAGCTGTTTTTT. Its protein product is CASSLRLGPANTGELFF.

This chain uses TRBV9 with TRBJ1-5; TRBD1 is a possible D gene (6 bases). Looked up from germline, CDR1 is SGDLS and CDR2 is YYNGEE. The CDR3 is 13 amino acids. V was clipped by 2 bases and J by 6 bases, with 9 bases between them. CDR3 residues: CASSVQGRQPQHF. The CDR3 nucleotides are TGTGCCAGCAGCGTTCAGGGGCGTCAGCCCCAGCATTTT.

V and J are TRBV15 and TRBJ2-2, with D unclear. Germline-derived CDR1 and CDR2 are LNHNV and YYDKDF (reference sequence). The CDR3 totals 14 residues. V was pared by 1 base and J by 3 bases, with 6 bases between. The chain's CDR3 is CATSRGKHTGELFF. CDR3 in DNA: TGTGCCACCAGCAGAGGGAAGCACACCGGGGAGCTGTTTTTT.

This sequence joins TRBV5-6 and TRBJ1-5; TRBD1 might be the D (5 bases). Germline CDR1 is SGHDT and CDR2 is YYEEEE. CDR3 length: 16 amino acids. The V end lost 4 bases, the J end lost 0 bases, and 14 bases lay between the germline ends. The CDR3 DNA is TGTGCCAGCAGCACCAGGGTTACAGTTAGCAATCAGCCCCAGCATTTT. Its translation is CASSTRVTVSNQPQHF.

The chain has TRBV5-1 and TRBJ2-6, with 16 bases lining up with TRBD2. This CDR3 comprises 18 residues. V trimming: 3 bases; J trimming: 2 bases; junction bases outside the gene matches: 2. Germline V lookup: CDR1 SGHRS, CDR2 YFSETQ. In DNA form, the CDR3 reads TGCGCCAGCAGCTGGGGGACTAGCGGGAGGGCTGGGGCCAACGTCCTGACTTTC. Residues: CASSWGTSGRAGANVLTF.

About this clone itself: Other DNA sequences from this sample encode an identical CDR3 as well. The chain carries TRBV19 and TRBJ1-5, with D uncertain. Germline loops: CDR1 LNHDA, CDR2 SQIVND (reference sequence). V lost 5 bases and J lost 2, with 13 bases in between. The CDR3 is 15 amino acids. The CDR3 DNA reads as TGTGCCAGTAGTCCCCGAGGTGGTGGCAATCAGCCCCAGCATTTT. Translation: CASSPRGGGNQPQHF.

This clone appeared once. This rearrangement joins TRBV2 to TRBJ2-1; no clear D gene. Trimming pared 6 bases from V and 4 bases from J, leaving 13 bases between. CDR1 and CDR2 from the germline V gene are SNHLY and FYNNEI. The CDR3 has 14 amino acids. Here the CDR3 reads CASRSRTQYNEQFF. DNA of the CDR3: TGTGCCAGCAGAAGCAGGACCCAATACAATGAGCAGTTCTTC.

V usage is TRBV18 and J usage is TRBJ2-1; 10 nucleotides agree with TRBD1. V lost 6 bases, J lost 7 bases, and 12 bases stayed unmatched. CDR3 length: 16 residues. The germline gives CDR1 KGHSH, CDR2 LQKENI. CDR3 DNA sequence: TGTGCCAGCTCGTTCATCTCGGGACAGGGGTATAATGAGCAGTTCTTC. This sequence encodes CASSFISGQGYNEQFF.

This clone came up once. The chain is built from TRBV11-3 and TRBJ2-7; D possibly matches TRBD1 or TRBD2 (5 bases each). The V and J ends lost 5 bases and 7 bases respectively, with 18 bases between them. Germline V gene lookup returns CDR1 SGHNT and CDR2 YENEEA. CDR3 size: 14 residues. CDR3 in amino acids: CASSGEDSPGEQYF. CDR3 bases: TGTGCCAGCAGCGGGGAAGACAGCCCGGGGGAGCAGTACTTC.

The chain joins TRBV6-1 to TRBJ1-4; D ambiguous. Germline CDR1 MNHNS, CDR2 SASEGT. The CDR3 length is 13 residues. V was shortened by 4 bases and J by 8 bases, with 11 bases between the two germline ends. Here the CDR3 reads CASSVTGIEKLFF. The CDR3 region has the DNA TGTGCCAGCAGTGTCACCGGGATCGAAAAACTGTTTTTT.

In nucleotides, the CDR3 is TGCGCCAGCAGCCTCTTCGGGGGACTAGCTGCAGATACGCAGTATTTT. This encodes CASSLFGGLAADTQYF. The V and J genes are TRBV5-1 and TRBJ2-3; 9 bases align to TRBD2. Looked up from germline, CDR1 is SGHRS and CDR2 is YFSETQ. The trim removed 4 bases at V and 4 bases at J, leaving 10 bases unmatched. This CDR3 region has 16 residues.

As DNA, the CDR3 is TGTGCCAGCAGTTTTTCCCACCCGAGCCGTGCTAGAAACACCATATATTTT. Its translation: CASSFSHPSRARNTIYF. The V gene is TRBV27, the J gene TRBJ1-3; D remains ambiguous. Between the trimmed V and J ends, which lost 3 bases and 5 bases, there was a span of 20 bases. The CDR3 covers 17 residues. CDR1 is MNHEY, CDR2 SMNVEV, per germline (reference sequence).

The chain carries TRBV2 and TRBJ2-7; tentatively, D is TRBD1 or TRBD2 (5 bases each). In germline, CDR1 is SNHLY, CDR2 FYNNEI. The V and J ends lost 8 bases and 7 bases respectively, with 21 bases between them. The CDR3 is 14 residues long. Here the CDR3 reads CASGERAGTWEQYF. CDR3 sequence (DNA): TGTGCCAGCGGAGAACGGGCAGGGACGTGGGAGCAGTACTTC.

The chain links TRBV18 to TRBJ1-1; D call uncertain. In germline, CDR1 is KGHSH, CDR2 LQKENI. The CDR3 consists of 14 residues. Between the trimmed V and J ends, which lost 6 bases and 0 bases, there was a span of 11 bases. The CDR3 region is CASSSTWVNTEAFF. CDR3 nucleotide sequence: TGTGCCAGCTCGTCGACTTGGGTGAACACTGAAGCTTTCTTT.

Details on this clone: Other DNA sequences in the sample encode the same CDR3. The V gene is TRBV5-1, the J gene TRBJ2-7; 7 bases are shared with TRBD2. The CDR3 consists of 15 residues. Germline values: CDR1 SGHRS, CDR2 YFSETQ. V gave up 0 bases and J gave up 2 bases; unmatched junction bases: 5. The CDR3 DNA follows: TGCGCCAGCAGCTTGGCGGGGGGTTCTACCTACGAGCAGTACTTC. As protein: CASSLAGGSTYEQYF.

The rearrangement links TRBV28 to TRBJ1-2; D is unclear. The germline gives CDR1 MDHEN, CDR2 SYDVKM. Deletions cut 3 bases from V and 7 bases from J, with 15 bases between. This CDR3 is built from 14 residues. CDR3 DNA sequence: TGTGCCAGCAGTTTGGCCAGCCTCCCTTCTGGCTACACCTTC. Translation: CASSLASLPSGYTF.

This clone was recorded a few times. The J gene is TRBJ2-7, the V gene TRBV18, with 9 bases that match TRBD2. The junction had 8 bases not matched to a gene; V was cut back by 6 bases and J by 5 bases. This CDR3 has 14 residues. The V gene's germline CDR1 is KGHSH and CDR2 LQKENI. The CDR3 loop is CASSLSGSNNEQYF. CDR3 sequence (DNA): TGTGCCAGCTCCCTTAGCGGGAGTAACAACGAGCAGTACTTC.

The J gene is TRBJ2-7, the V gene TRBV27; unclear D gene. This CDR3 is 15 amino acids long. Trimming stripped 4 bases from V and 2 bases from J, with 15 bases between. Germline-derived CDR1 and CDR2 are MNHEY and SMNVEV (reference sequence). The CDR3 loop reads CASSSASPLPYEQYF. In nucleotides, the CDR3 is TGTGCCAGCAGTTCCGCATCACCATTACCCTACGAGCAGTACTTC.

Concerning this clone: Other DNA sequences in the same sample also yield this CDR3. This chain connects TRBV4-3 to TRBJ2-7; TRBD2 matches 7 bases. The CDR3 covers 14 residues. Trimming removed 4 bases from V and 1 base from J; junction bases left unmatched: 4. Germline V gene sequence: CDR1 LGHNA, CDR2 YSLEER. The DNA for the CDR3 is TGCGCCAGCAGCCGCGCTAGCGGATCCTACGAGCAGTACTTC. Protein product: CASSRASGSYEQYF.

This rearrangement joins TRBV10-1 to TRBJ2-3, with D perhaps matching TRBD1 or TRBD2 (6 bases each). V lost 6 bases and J 5 bases, leaving 18 bases between the germline ends. CDR1 is WNHNN, CDR2 SYGVQD, per germline (reference sequence). The CDR3 length is 15 residues. The CDR3 coding sequence is TGCGCCAGCAGCGAGGGAATTGGGGGGCTAGATACGCAGTATTTT. Encoded protein: CASSEGIGGLDTQYF.

V gene TRBV27 combines with J gene TRBJ2-7, with a tentative D call TRBD2 (5 bases). Trimming stripped 6 bases from V and 0 bases from J, with 15 bases between. Per the germline V gene, CDR1 is MNHEY and CDR2 is SMNVEV (reference sequence). CDR3 length equals 15 residues. The CDR3 sequence: CASRARSLASYEQYF. In DNA, the CDR3 is TGTGCCAGCAGAGCAAGGTCCCTAGCCTCCTACGAGCAGTACTTC.

The rearrangement uses TRBV15 and TRBJ1-5, with TRBD1 as a possible D gene (5 bases). This CDR3 region has 16 residues. V lost 1 base to trimming and J lost 6 bases, with 16 bases between them. Looked up from germline, CDR1 is LNHNV and CDR2 is YYDKDF (reference sequence). The CDR3 here is CATSRAGRAKSQPQHF. As DNA, the CDR3 is TGTGCCACCAGCAGAGCCGGCAGGGCGAAGAGTCAGCCCCAGCATTTT.

The chain has TRBV28 and TRBJ1-4; possible D gene TRBD1, 6 bases. Germline V gives CDR1 MDHEN, CDR2 SYDVKM. The CDR3 runs 16 residues. V gave up 6 bases and J gave up 7 bases, with 21 bases separating them. The CDR3: CASSQDSTGMGEKLFF. As DNA, the CDR3 is TGTGCCAGCAGCCAGGACAGCACTGGGATGGGTGAAAAACTGTTTTTT.